The sequence of this T cell receptor beta chain was determined in a study of human CD4 T cells and Enterobacteriaceae. Study results and caveats: Matching to same-donor CFSE-low cultures alone inferred ex vivo clonotype reactivity.

All CD4+ cells other than CD45RA+CCR7+CD95- naive cells were sorted as memory, over 95% pure. Sorted cells lacked CD8+, CD14+, CD16+, CD56+, CD19+ and CD25-bright cells. Looked up from germline, CDR1 is GTSNPN and CDR2 is SVGIG (reference sequence). The CDR3 is 12 amino acids. The V and J ends lost 3 bases and 2 bases respectively, with 7 bases between them. As for this clone: What it recognizes is unknown.

Detection sensitivity for ex vivo total memory CD4+ was one cell in 200,000. Data came from immunoSEQ multiplex PCR; TCRdb stores just in-frame clones and leaves some out. The sample records around 26,000 clones, approximately 80% being singletons. This chain connects TRBV30 to TRBJ2-5; D unresolved. The receptor was derived from a human donor in good health. The specimen sequenced was memory CD4+ T cells from blood. The CDR3: CAWSIGQETQYF. Here the CDR3 DNA reads TGTGCCTGGAGCATTGGACAAGAGACCCAGTACTTC.